This TCR beta chain emerged from a study of shared clonotypes between healthy human individuals. Overall study context: The study used three CD4 naive, three CD4 memory, two CD8 naive and one CD8 memory plate per donor.

Study-level findings and limits: When compared with the clonotypes that were shared by all four sorted-subset donors, the non-shared clonotypes turned out to have lower generation probabilities. Specimens sampled were limited to blood, with tissue repertoires likely differing.

Authors' processing steps: Junction-only sequences produced by ImmunoSEQ had no quality scores, so filtering differed. Repertoires were generated with immunoSEQ multiplex PCR, while TCRdb's copy carries only in-frame clones and drops some. The D gene and trimming were derived from the DNA, and the V and J assignments and clone size from that table. The sample carries roughly 2.2 million clones, over 90% recorded once. V was cut by 7 bases and J by 5 bases, with 14 bases left in between. This CDR3 has 13 amino acids. Germline CDR1 is LNHDA and CDR2 is SQIVND (reference sequence). On this clone: No antigen is known for it.

This clonotype originated in a young man in good health. Some clones in this sample may be carry-over from other donors' samples. V is TRBV19 and J is TRBJ1-2; tentatively, D is TRBD1 (6 bases). The sequenced material came from naive CD4+ T cells from PBMCs. Subset specified: CD45RA+ positively selected. Here the CDR3 reads CASTTGLSYGYTF. The CDR3 nucleotides read TGTGCCAGTACCACAGGGTTAAGTTATGGCTACACCTTC.